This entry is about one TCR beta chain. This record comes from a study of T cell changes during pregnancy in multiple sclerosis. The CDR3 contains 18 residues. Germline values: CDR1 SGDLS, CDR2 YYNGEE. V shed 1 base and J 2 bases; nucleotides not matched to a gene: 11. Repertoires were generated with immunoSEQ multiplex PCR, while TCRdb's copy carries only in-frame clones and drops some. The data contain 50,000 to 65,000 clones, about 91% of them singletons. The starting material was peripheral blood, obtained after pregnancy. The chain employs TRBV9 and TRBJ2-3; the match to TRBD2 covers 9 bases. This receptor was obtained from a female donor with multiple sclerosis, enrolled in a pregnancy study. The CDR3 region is CASSVSSGGGKYTDTQYF. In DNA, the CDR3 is TGTGCCAGCAGCGTAAGTAGCGGGGGAGGAAAATACACAGATACGCAGTATTTT. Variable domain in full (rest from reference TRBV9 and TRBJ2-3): DSGVTQTPKHLITATGQRVTLRCSPRSGDLSVYWYQQSLDQGLQFLIQYYNGEERAKGNILERFSAQQFPDLHSELNLSSLELGDSALYFCASSVSSGGGKYTDTQYFGPGTRLTVL.